This TCR beta chain originates from a study of blood T cell repertoires in COVID-19. The wider study: Spain, Italy and the United States supplied samples that represented acute and convalescent COVID-19. In each case, the material was cDNA or gDNA derived from T cells, B-cell-depleted T cells, or PBMCs.

Germline V gene lookup returns CDR1 MGHRA and CDR2 YSYEKL. V lost 5 bases, J lost 6 bases, and 6 bases stayed unmatched. The CDR3 contains 14 residues. As originally analysed: Estimated nucleated cell counts came from reference gene primer amplification. Libraries were prepared by immunoSEQ multiplex PCR; TCRdb keeps only in-frame clonotypes and omits some of them. V, J and clone size were drawn from that table, and D and trimming were deduced from the DNA. Counted here are approximately 200,000 clones, about 91% occurring once; the ten biggest clones make up more than 3.5%. This chain joins TRBV4-1 and TRBJ1-2; 10 bases fit TRBD1. The sequenced sample was peripheral blood. This TCR was recovered from a woman in her 30s with acute or convalescent COVID-19. The CDR3 is CASSSGTGVDGYTF. The CDR3 nucleotides are TGCGCCAGCAGCAGTGGGACAGGGGTAGATGGCTACACCTTC.